This T cell receptor (beta chain) emerged from a study of T cell responses to AZD1222 COVID-19 vaccine (dated by TCRdb to the early 2020s). For context, the study as a whole: AZD1222 recipients whose second dose came at about 4 weeks and those whose second dose came at about 12 weeks were combined into one group, since spike-specific TCR depth and breadth did not differ between the two schedules. Enrollment into the trials was organized by age into subgroups of 18-55, 56-69 and 70-plus years, and those subgroups contained approximately 150, 30 and 60 TCR-sequenced participants, respectively. TCR sequencing covered fewer than 250 trial participants: 207 given two doses of AZD1222 and 26 given two doses of MenACWY control vaccine.

CDR1 and CDR2 are drawn from the germline V gene: SGHVS, FNYEAQ. V sheds 0 bases and J sheds 8 bases, leaving 14 bases between their ends. Its CDR3 holds 15 amino acids, cysteine through phenylalanine. Only the CDR3 DNA stays, 45 bases, in frame from base 1. Explained via the paper, the time point label denotes: baseline before first vaccination. Vaccinee samples came from UK trials COV001 and COV002, including a single-blind randomized controlled phase 2/3 trial of AZD1222 (ChAdOx1 nCoV-19) in healthy adults. For TCRbeta chain sequencing, PBMC samples from trial participants were taken at day 0 and at day 28 after the second dose. The CDR3 regions of human TCRbeta chains were subjected to immunosequencing. In the original analysis: Repertoire TCRs were checked for matches against a reference library of SARS-CoV-2-specific TCRs that had been generated using the MIRA antigen-specificity platform. Breadth meant the fraction of unique TCRs that were SARS-CoV-2-associated, whereas depth meant the fraction of total T cells that were SARS-CoV-2-associated. Each spike-specific TCR was assigned to its reactive spike region and to a CD4 or CD8 class using the MIRA data. Log10-transformed breadth and depth values were compared by one-way ANOVA with Sidak's multiple comparisons tests. TCRdb took this table from immuneACCESS and kept in-frame rearrangements with V and J called. Such tables lack part of the clones; where checked against another copy, unresolved V genes explain under half of the gap, and the rest is unexplained. The DNA was the basis for D and trimming; V, J and clone size are from that table. This sample holds some 150,000 clones; about 87% were observed only once. The biggest ten clones account for roughly 16% of the sample.

Broad study findings and their caveats: Vaccine-associated CD4 TCRs spanned the whole spike protein, with dominant responses in regions 160-218 and 743-854. Conclusions about previously exposed vaccinees were limited because only six AZD1222 recipients were SARS-CoV-2 seropositive at baseline. The 56-69-year group was small, and its depth increase did not reach significance, likely because of low power. Epitopes outside the regions mutated in the B.1.351 and B.1.1.7 variants were reportedly recognized by nearly half of the unique spike-specific TCRs. No day 14 peak-response samples were available, so repertoires were characterized only after the peak T cell response. Spike-specific TCR breadth and depth rose significantly after two AZD1222 doses compared with day 0 and with MenACWY recipients. Participants were mostly white British and included more females than males, and it was suggested by the authors that clonal diversity may have been underestimated.

Concerning this clone: The clone's antigen remains unknown. Per-base qualities were not stored, and no clone one base away is much larger.

This receptor was obtained from an adult in good health. The V and J segments used are TRBV7-6 and TRBJ1-5, and possibly TRBD1, on 6 matching bases. The sequencing used peripheral blood, collected on day 0 of AZD1222 vaccination. The DNA is as follows: TGTGCCAGCAGCTTAGCGCCGAGGGGGATAGAGCCCCAGCATTTT. This gives the protein CASSLAPRGIEPQHF.